Here is one T cell receptor (beta chain) with its context. Its target is unknown. The data are from a study of T cell responses to AZD1222 COVID-19 vaccine. General study points: Regions 160-218 and 743-854 held dominance among vaccine-associated CD4 TCRs, which spanned spike. Reportedly, nearly half the spike-specific TCRs target unmutated variant regions. The donor group comprised mostly white British people and more females; the analysis possibly underestimated clonal diversity. A rise in Spike-specific TCR breadth and depth followed two AZD1222 doses.

V lost 1 base to trimming and J lost 4 bases; unmatched junction nucleotides: 6. Looked up from germline, CDR1 is LGHDT and CDR2 is YNNKEL (reference sequence). This CDR3 has 15 amino acids. Repertoires were generated with immunoSEQ multiplex PCR, while TCRdb's copy carries only in-frame clones and drops some. This sample has around 94,000 clones, with roughly 85% found just once. This sequence joins TRBV3-1 (or the pseudogene TRBV3-2) and TRBJ2-5; 7 positions match TRBD2. The sample in question was peripheral blood, obtained 28 days after the second AZD1222 dose. This clonotype originated in an adult who received the AZD1222 COVID-19 vaccine. The DNA for the CDR3 is TGTGCCAGCAGCCAAGGGGAGGGAGCAGGAGAGACCCAGTACTTC. Amino acid sequence: CASSQGEGAGETQYF.